Listed below are T cell receptor beta chains from one sample, sequenced in a study of T-cell reconstitution after alpha-beta-depleted transplantation in children. TCRdb processed the PCR reads anew with MiXCR; each CDR3 protein has one entry. The table records about 580,000 distinct CDR3 sequences, 23% of them present only once. The input for sequencing was PBMCs, mostly from graft donor cells, taken 360 days after TCRalphabeta/CD19-depleted stem cell transplant. The receptor set was obtained from a boy under three years old who had a stem cell transplant for acute myeloid leukemia, so the T cells may come from the graft donor. Each CDR3 is given with its conserved first and last residue. The D gene is left open where the match is weak. For some rows the clone size is stated as once, few or many, or as a class when expanded; others skip it.

j_call: TRBJ2-2
cdr3_length: 15
d_call: TRBD1
v_call: TRBV12-5
clone_size: few
cdr3_nt: TGTGCTAGTGGGGTGACAGGGACATACACCGGGGAGCTGTTTTTT
cdr3_aa: CASGVTGTYTGELFF

j_call: TRBJ1-5
cdr3_length: 14
d_call: .
v_call: TRBV27
clone_size: .
cdr3_nt: TGTGCCAGCAGCTGGACGGGAGGAGTGCAGCCCCAGCATTTT
cdr3_aa: CASSWTGGVQPQHF

j_call: TRBJ1-1
cdr3_length: 14
d_call: .
v_call: TRBV12-5
clone_size: many
cdr3_nt: TGTGCTAGTGGTACCGCCCGGGAGGACACTGAAGCTTTCTTT
cdr3_aa: CASGTAREDTEAFF

j_call: TRBJ2-7
cdr3_length: 14
d_call: .
v_call: TRBV20-1
clone_size: .
cdr3_nt: TGCAGTGCTAGGGGATCGCAGGGCTCCTACGAGCAGTACTTC
cdr3_aa: CSARGSQGSYEQYF

j_call: TRBJ1-1
cdr3_length: 14
d_call: TRBD1
v_call: TRBV20-1
clone_size: many
cdr3_nt: TGCAGTGCTAGAGGGGAGACAGGGATCACTGAAGCTTTCTTT
cdr3_aa: CSARGETGITEAFF

j_call: TRBJ2-5
cdr3_length: 16
d_call: .
v_call: TRBV11-2
clone_size: few
cdr3_nt: TGTGCCAGCAGCTCCCCGGGACACGCGTACCAAGAGACCCAGTACTTC
cdr3_aa: CASSSPGHAYQETQYF

j_call: TRBJ2-3
cdr3_length: 16
d_call: TRBD2
v_call: TRBV7-9
clone_size: .
cdr3_nt: TGTGCCAGCAGCCTTTCGCTAGCGGGGGCAGCAGATACGCAGTATTTT
cdr3_aa: CASSLSLAGAADTQYF

j_call: TRBJ1-2
cdr3_length: 11
d_call: .
v_call: TRBV2
clone_size: .
cdr3_nt: TGTGCCAGTCGACCTCTTTATGGCTACACCTTC
cdr3_aa: CASRPLYGYTF

j_call: TRBJ2-3
cdr3_length: 14
d_call: TRBD2
v_call: TRBV6-1
clone_size: many
cdr3_nt: TGTGCCAGCGTAAGCGGGGGCAGCACAGATACGCAGTATTTT
cdr3_aa: CASVSGGSTDTQYF

j_call: TRBJ1-1
cdr3_length: 10
d_call: TRBD1
v_call: TRBV29-1
clone_size: many
cdr3_nt: TGCAGCGTTGAAGTCCCACAGGGGTTCTTT
cdr3_aa: CSVEVPQGFF

j_call: TRBJ2-3
cdr3_length: 15
d_call: .
v_call: TRBV12-3/TRBV12-4
clone_size: .
cdr3_nt: TGTGCCAGCTCCCCCCTCAGGGATTTCGGAGATACGCAGTATTTT
cdr3_aa: CASSPLRDFGDTQYF

j_call: TRBJ1-2
cdr3_length: 16
d_call: .
v_call: TRBV24-1
clone_size: few
cdr3_nt: TGTGCCACCGGTCCGGGACACAGCTCGACCAACTATGGCTACACCTTC
cdr3_aa: CATGPGHSSTNYGYTF

j_call: TRBJ2-4
cdr3_length: 16
d_call: TRBD2
v_call: TRBV5-1
clone_size: .
cdr3_nt: TGCGCCAGCAGCTTAGATGGCGGGGGTTTAAAAAACATTCAGTACTTC
cdr3_aa: CASSLDGGGLKNIQYF

j_call: TRBJ2-1
cdr3_length: 20
d_call: TRBD2
v_call: TRBV15
clone_size: .
cdr3_nt: TGTGCCACCAGCAGAGATTCCCCTAGACTAGCGGGGGGGCCGGGGAATGAGCAGTTCTTC
cdr3_aa: CATSRDSPRLAGGPGNEQFF

j_call: TRBJ2-7
cdr3_length: 17
d_call: .
v_call: TRBV6-5
clone_size: few
cdr3_nt: TGTGCCAGCAGTTATTCCCAGTGGAGGGTAGAATCCTACGAGCAGTACTTC
cdr3_aa: CASSYSQWRVESYEQYF

j_call: TRBJ2-1
cdr3_length: 17
d_call: TRBD2
v_call: TRBV7-8
clone_size: .
cdr3_nt: TGTGCCAGCAGCTTACATAGCGGGGGGGCTCCCTACAATGAGCAGTTCTTC
cdr3_aa: CASSLHSGGAPYNEQFF

j_call: TRBJ2-2
cdr3_length: 14
d_call: .
v_call: TRBV7-9
clone_size: .
cdr3_nt: TGTGCCAGCAGTCTAGAGACCCTCAACGGGGAGCTGTTTTTT
cdr3_aa: CASSLETLNGELFF

j_call: TRBJ2-2
cdr3_length: 14
d_call: .
v_call: TRBV7-3
clone_size: .
cdr3_nt: TGTGCCAGCAGCTCAGAACCGAACATAGGGGAGCTGTTTTTT
cdr3_aa: CASSSEPNIGELFF

j_call: TRBJ2-7
cdr3_length: 13
d_call: .
v_call: TRBV20-1
clone_size: many
cdr3_nt: TGCAGTGCTAGGGAAGTGGGGACTTACGAGCAGTACTTC
cdr3_aa: CSAREVGTYEQYF

j_call: TRBJ1-4
cdr3_length: 15
d_call: TRBD1
v_call: TRBV6-1
clone_size: .
cdr3_nt: TGTGCCAGCAGCTGGACAGGGGGCGCGGGTGAAAAACTGTTTTTT
cdr3_aa: CASSWTGGAGEKLFF